The 10 T cell receptor beta chains in this list originate from one sample, sequenced in a study of cytomegalovirus exposure and HLA in healthy donors. Clones were sequenced by immunoSEQ multiplex PCR, and TCRdb holds only the in-frame ones, with some missing. The sample shows approximately 80,000 clones, approximately 93% of them seen only once. Sequenced input: PBMCs. The receptor set was obtained from a woman aged 30 to 39 in good health and CMV-seronegative.

This chain connects TRBV11-2 to TRBJ1-4, with TRBD1 matching over 8 bases. Germline assignment: CDR1 SGHAT and CDR2 FQNNGV. The CDR3 has 16 residues. V shed 5 bases and J 2 bases; nucleotides not matched to a gene: 7. The CDR3 loop reads CASSIKDRVTNEKLFF. In DNA form, the CDR3 reads TGTGCCAGCAGCATTAAGGACAGGGTGACTAATGAAAAACTGTTTTTT.

The chain carries TRBV5-1 and TRBJ2-6; D is undetermined. Trimming shortened V by 4 bases and J by 4 bases, and 15 bases separated the two germline ends. CDR1 is SGHRS and CDR2 is YFSETQ in the germline V gene. This CDR3 has 16 residues. The CDR3 DNA reads TGCGCCAGCAGCCGCGACCCTGGGCTCGGGGCCAACGTCCTGACTTTC. Its protein product is CASSRDPGLGANVLTF.

The chain has TRBV28 and TRBJ2-5; D is unresolved. Between the trimmed V and J ends, which lost 3 bases and 3 bases, there was a span of 8 bases. There are 13 residues in the CDR3. The germline CDR1 and CDR2 sequences are MDHEN and SYDVKM. CDR3 bases: TGTGCCAGCAGTTTGCACACGAAAGAGACCCAGTACTTC. Protein product: CASSLHTKETQYF.

The rearrangement uses TRBV6-1 and TRBJ1-2; 7 bases line up with TRBD1. Trimming took 7 bases from V and 7 from J; bases not matched to a gene: 9. The CDR3 spans 13 residues. Germline V gene sequence: CDR1 MNHNS, CDR2 SASEGT. In nucleotides, the CDR3 is TGTGCCAGCACGGGATACAGGGGAGGTGGCTACACCTTC. Its protein is CASTGYRGGGYTF.

The chain joins TRBV5-6 to TRBJ2-7, with TRBD2 matching over 13 bases. The length of the CDR3 is 16 residues. Trimming at V came to 4 bases and at J to 1 base, leaving 5 bases not matched to a gene. Looked up from germline, CDR1 is SGHDT and CDR2 is YYEEEE. CDR3 in amino acids: CASSHRTSGGSYEQYF. The CDR3 DNA reads as TGTGCCAGCAGCCACAGGACTAGCGGGGGATCCTACGAGCAGTACTTC.

This clone was observed a few times. The rearrangement joins TRBV4-2 to TRBJ2-7, with 12 bases identical to TRBD2. CDR1 LGHNA and CDR2 YNFKEQ come from the germline V gene. The CDR3 is 17 amino acids. Trimming cost V 0 bases and J 2 bases; bases outside gene matches: 5. The CDR3 loop is CASSQDMSSGGAYEQYF. The DNA for the CDR3 is TGTGCCAGCAGCCAAGATATGTCTAGCGGGGGGGCCTACGAGCAGTACTTC.

This chain joins TRBV4-2 and TRBJ2-7, with D possibly being TRBD2 (6 bases). Trimming left V 0 bases short and J 5 bases short, with 17 bases between. The CDR3 covers 16 residues. Germline loops: CDR1 LGHNA, CDR2 YNFKEQ. CDR3 nucleotides: TGTGCCAGCAGCCAAGAAGTGACCGGGGACTTCGACGAGCAGTACTTC. This gives the protein CASSQEVTGDFDEQYF.

This chain connects TRBV19 to TRBJ2-1; 8 bases are a match to TRBD1. This CDR3 is 17 amino acids long. Germline V gene sequence: CDR1 LNHDA, CDR2 SQIVND (reference sequence). With V trimmed by 3 bases and J by 6 bases, 13 bases remained unmatched. This chain's CDR3 is CASSINPGQGLGNEQFF. The CDR3 DNA is TGTGCCAGTAGTATCAACCCAGGACAGGGCCTAGGCAATGAGCAGTTCTTC.

The genes are TRBV28 and TRBJ1-1; D not resolved. Deletions cut 3 bases from V and 5 bases from J, with 13 bases between. The CDR3 consists of 14 residues. Germline assignment: CDR1 MDHEN and CDR2 SYDVKM. Here the CDR3 DNA reads TGTGCCAGCAGTTTTCCCAACTGGGCGACTGAAGCTTTCTTT. This sequence encodes CASSFPNWATEAFF.

The chain recombines TRBV28 with TRBJ1-6, with a tentative D call TRBD1 (6 bases). There are 15 residues in the CDR3. Trimming took off 4 bases at V and 7 bases at J, with 14 bases between the two ends. Germline values: CDR1 MDHEN, CDR2 SYDVKM. Here the CDR3 reads CASSSLQGGNSPLHF. The CDR3 bases are TGTGCCAGCAGTTCGCTACAGGGCGGGAATTCACCCCTCCACTTT.